The present T cell receptor (beta chain) was sequenced within a study of T-cell reconstitution after alpha-beta-depleted transplantation in children. This clonotype was counted only a few times. Looked up from germline, CDR1 is DFQATT and CDR2 is SNEGSKA (reference sequence). The CDR3 is made up of 15 amino acids. Trimming removed 1 base from V and 2 bases from J; junction bases left unmatched: 5. Researchers prepared the TCRbeta library using unique molecular identifiers, the study reports. MiXCR was run by TCRdb on the PCR reads, yielding one entry per CDR3 protein. The data show 490,000 or so distinct CDR3 sequences, with about an eighth seen just once and less than 6.5% held by the top ten.

The material was PBMCs from the stem cell graft donor, obtained from the stem cell graft. The V gene is TRBV20-1, the J gene TRBJ2-3; 8 bases match TRBD1. The TCR comes from a human donor who donated a stem cell graft to a child with combined immunodeficiency. The CDR3: CSARVTGDYTDTQYF. The CDR3 region has the DNA TGCAGTGCTAGAGTGACAGGGGATTACACAGATACGCAGTATTTT.